Below, 20 T cell receptor beta chains from the same sample are listed, as sequenced in a study of blood T cell repertoires in COVID-19. Assay used: immunoSEQ multiplex PCR; TCRdb lists only in-frame clones, some missing. The repertoire includes fewer than 130,000 clones, roughly four fifths of them detected once, and 16% sits in the top ten. Specimen: peripheral blood. The receptors derive from a woman aged 55-70 years with acute or convalescent COVID-19.

This clone was seen once. The chain couples TRBV4-1 to TRBJ1-2; 7 bases map to TRBD1. The CDR3 covers 16 residues. Germline V gene data show CDR1 as MGHRA and CDR2 as YSYEKL. With V trimmed by 4 bases and J by 3 bases, 11 bases remained unmatched. CDR3 sequence: CASSRARTGGDYGYTF. DNA of the CDR3: TGCGCCAGCAGCCGGGCACGGACAGGAGGCGACTATGGCTACACCTTC.

The chain is built from TRBV7-9 and TRBJ2-1; no clear D. This CDR3 region has 11 residues. V lost 5 bases, J lost 9 bases, and 8 bases lay in between. The V gene's germline CDR1 is SEHNR and CDR2 FQNEAQ (reference sequence). CDR3 residues: CASSHAREQFF. Here the CDR3 DNA reads TGTGCCAGCAGCCATGCGCGTGAGCAGTTCTTC.

The genes are TRBV2 and TRBJ1-1; D gene ambiguous. CDR1 is SNHLY, CDR2 FYNNEI, per germline. The CDR3 length is 12 residues. Trimming shortened V by 6 bases and J by 5 bases, and 10 bases separated the two germline ends. The CDR3 DNA is TGTGCCAGCAGCCTTTCAGGAACTGAAGCTTTCTTT. Translated, it gives CASSLSGTEAFF.

The chain carries TRBV7-3 and TRBJ2-5; 8 bases are shared with TRBD1. Germline trimming cut 4 bases from V and 5 bases from J; bases unmatched to any gene: 3. CDR3 length: 13 amino acids. The germline CDR1 and CDR2 sequences are SGHTA and FQGTGA. The CDR3 sequence is CASSWTGRETQYF. The DNA for the CDR3 is TGTGCCAGCAGCTGGACAGGGCGGGAGACCCAGTACTTC. The whole variable domain, filled in from reference TRBV7-3 and TRBJ2-5, reads GAGVSQTPSNKVTEKGKYVELRCDPISGHTALYWYRQSLGQGPEFLIYFQGTGAADDSGLPNDRFFAVRPEGSVSTLKIQRTERGDSAVYLCASSWTGRETQYFGPGTRLLVL.

The rearrangement links TRBV30 to TRBJ1-1; TRBD1 aligns across 10 bases. The CDR3 is 13 amino acids. V trimming: 5 bases; J trimming: 7 bases; junction bases outside the gene matches: 7. Germline V CDR1 and CDR2: GTSNPN, SVGIG (reference sequence). CDR3 in amino acids: CAWDRGLGSEAFF. The CDR3 nucleotides are TGTGCCTGGGACAGGGGGCTGGGCAGTGAAGCTTTCTTT.

The chain employs TRBV2 and TRBJ1-6; D unclear. Germline V gene lookup returns CDR1 SNHLY and CDR2 FYNNEI. The CDR3 covers 13 residues. V was pared by 2 bases and J by 7 bases, with 6 bases between. This CDR3 reads CASSELQNSPLHF. The DNA of the CDR3 is TGTGCCAGCAGTGAATTGCAGAATTCACCCCTCCACTTT.

The chain uses TRBV7-7 and TRBJ2-5; D unclear. V shed 4 bases and J shed 7 bases, with 13 bases lying between them. Germline CDR1 SSHAT, CDR2 FNYEAQ (reference sequence). The CDR3 is made up of 13 amino acids. The CDR3, as DNA: TGTGCCAGCAGCTCCAACGTCCTAGGGACCCAGTACTTC. It specifies CASSSNVLGTQYF.

This rearrangement joins TRBV7-2 to TRBJ1-2; 7 bases fit TRBD1. Germline V CDR1 and CDR2: SGHTA, FQGNSA. The V gene end was trimmed by 5 bases and the J gene end by 8 bases; junction bases not matched to a gene: 11. The CDR3 covers 14 residues. This CDR3 is CASSTRQGDRGYTF. The CDR3 DNA is TGTGCCAGCAGCACACGACAGGGAGACAGAGGCTACACCTTC.

This clone has a single count. The chain carries TRBV15 and TRBJ2-3, with TRBD2 identical over 7 bases. The germline CDR1 and CDR2 sequences are LNHNV and YYDKDF (reference sequence). The CDR3 loop spans 16 amino acids. The junction had 5 bases not matched to a gene; V was cut back by 1 base and J by 1 base. The CDR3 bases are TGTGCCACCAGCAGAGCCCCCGCGGGGGGCACAGATACGCAGTATTTT. Its translation: CATSRAPAGGTDTQYF. Full variable domain (rest looked up from reference TRBV15 and TRBJ2-3): DAMVIQNPRYQVTQFGKPVTLSCSQTLNHNVMYWYQQKSSQAPKLLFHYYDKDFNNEADTPDNFQSRRPNTSFCFLDIRSPGLGDTAMYLCATSRAPAGGTDTQYFGPGTRLTVL.

The rearrangement uses TRBV6-5 and TRBJ1-2, with D possibly matching TRBD1 (6 bases). Trimming stripped 6 bases from V and 8 bases from J, with 22 bases between. The germline gives CDR1 MNHEY, CDR2 SVGAGI. The CDR3 length is 15 residues. The CDR3 DNA reads as TGTGCCAGCAGGGGACCCGCAGGGGTGACGAGAGGCTACACCTTC. Translated: CASRGPAGVTRGYTF.

The chain links TRBV9 to TRBJ2-2; 10 bases fit TRBD1. CDR1 is SGDLS, CDR2 YYNGEE, per germline. J gave up 6 bases and V 4 bases, and 6 bases lay outside the gene matches. The CDR3 runs to 15 residues. CDR3 in DNA: TGTGCCAGCAGCCCAGAAGGGACAGGGGCCGGGGAGCTGTTTTTT. Translating it yields CASSPEGTGAGELFF. Full variable domain (missing parts from reference TRBV9 and TRBJ2-2): DSGVTQTPKHLITATGQRVTLRCSPRSGDLSVYWYQQSLDQGLQFLIQYYNGEERAKGNILERFSAQQFPDLHSELNLSSLELGDSALYFCASSPEGTGAGELFFGEGSRLTVL.

This chain uses TRBV30 with TRBJ2-2; 8 nucleotides line up with TRBD2. After removal of 3 bases from V and 4 bases from J, the junction contained 4 bases not matched to a gene. Germline V gene sequence: CDR1 GTSNPN, CDR2 SVGIG (reference sequence). This CDR3 spans 14 amino acids. CDR3 sequence (DNA): TGTGCCTGGAGCGGGGGGGCCTCCACCGGGGAGCTGTTTTTT. It translates to CAWSGGASTGELFF.

The chain uses TRBV6-5 and TRBJ1-6; tentatively, D is TRBD1 (5 bases). Germline lookup yields CDR1 MNHEY and CDR2 SVGAGI. V lost 4 bases to trimming and J lost 7 bases, with 14 bases between them. The CDR3 totals 15 residues. As DNA, the CDR3 is TGTGCCAGCAGTTCCCAAGGGGCGGGGAATTCACCCCTCCACTTT. This translates into CASSSQGAGNSPLHF.

The chain uses TRBV10-3 and TRBJ1-2; D is possibly TRBD1 (5 bases). The CDR3 is 14 amino acids. With 3 bases removed from V and 2 bases from J, the gap between germline ends came to 10 bases. Germline CDR1 ENHRY, CDR2 SYGVKD. The CDR3 loop is CAISDGRENYGYTF. The CDR3 region has the DNA TGTGCCATCAGTGATGGCAGGGAAAACTATGGCTACACCTTC.

The chain uses TRBV19 and TRBJ1-2, with TRBD1 matching over 8 bases. The germline CDR1 and CDR2 sequences are LNHDA and SQIVND (reference sequence). CDR3 size: 14 residues. With V trimmed by 3 bases and J by 6 bases, 6 bases remained unmatched. The CDR3 reads CASSMDRVNHGYTF. The CDR3 region has the DNA TGTGCCAGTAGTATGGACAGGGTTAATCATGGCTACACCTTC.

The rearrangement uses TRBV5-5 and TRBJ1-4, with 9 positions matching TRBD1. This CDR3 is built from 16 residues. With V trimmed by 4 bases and J by 2 bases, 6 bases remained unmatched. Per germline, CDR1 SGHKS and CDR2 YYEKEE (reference sequence). The CDR3 reads CASSPQGAVTNEKLFF. The CDR3 DNA sequence: TGTGCCAGCAGCCCACAGGGGGCGGTCACTAATGAAAAACTGTTTTTT.

This chain connects TRBV3-1 (or the pseudogene TRBV3-2) to TRBJ1-6; D is unclear. V gave up 1 base and J gave up 9 bases, with 13 bases separating them. The germline CDR1 and CDR2 sequences are LGHDT and YNNKEL (reference sequence). The CDR3 loop spans 15 amino acids. CDR3 DNA: TGTGCCAGCAGCCAAGGGCGAAGCCCAGGTTCACCCCTCCACTTT. It yields the protein CASSQGRSPGSPLHF.

V and J are TRBV12-5 and TRBJ1-4, with TRBD1 matching 7 bases. The CDR3 totals 15 residues. Per the germline V gene, CDR1 is LGHNT and CDR2 is FRNRAP. Trimming removed 5 bases from V and 3 bases from J; junction bases left unmatched: 6. CDR3 region: CASGLETGPNEKLFF. The CDR3 DNA reads TGTGCTAGTGGTCTCGAGACAGGGCCTAATGAAAAACTGTTTTTT.

The CDR3 sequence: CASSRFSDRVAFF. CDR3 bases: TGTGCCAGCAGCCGTTTCTCCGACAGGGTTGCTTTCTTT. This chain uses TRBV13 with TRBJ1-1; 7 nucleotides line up with TRBD1. V gave up 5 bases and J gave up 11 bases; unmatched junction bases: 11. The CDR3 covers 13 residues. The germline gives CDR1 PRHDT, CDR2 FYEKMQ (reference sequence).

The rearrangement uses TRBV5-1 and TRBJ1-1, with no clear D. The V gene's germline CDR1 is SGHRS and CDR2 YFSETQ. The CDR3 covers 15 residues. Trimming left V 0 bases short and J 0 bases short, with 9 bases between. The CDR3 DNA sequence: TGCGCCAGCAGCTTGGAGACGGGATTGAACACTGAAGCTTTCTTT. Its protein is CASSLETGLNTEAFF.